One sample yielded the 21 T cell receptor beta chains listed below, sequenced in a study of blood T cells in healthy people across ages. A sample-barcoded 5' primer and a J-beta primer mix were used in a second PCR of roughly 6 to 11 cycles. TCRdb processed the 5' RACE reads anew with MiXCR; each CDR3 protein has one entry. Among almost 800,000 distinct CDR3 sequences listed, 55% to 70% were seen once. The sequenced sample consisted of blood. These receptors originate from a man aged 25 to 40 in good health.

In its sample, this clonotype was seen a few times. The rearrangement joins TRBV20-1 to TRBJ2-1, with TRBD1 identical over 11 bases. The CDR3 contains 14 residues. Germline trimming cut 6 bases from V and 8 bases from J; bases unmatched to any gene: 9. Germline assignment: CDR1 DFQATT and CDR2 SNEGSKA (reference sequence). The CDR3 DNA reads TGCAGTGCGATGGACAGGGGGCCTAGCGATGAGCAGTTCTTC. This sequence encodes CSAMDRGPSDEQFF.

The genes are TRBV9 and TRBJ1-4; perhaps TRBD1 as D (6 bases). The CDR3 is made up of 13 amino acids. The germline V gene encodes CDR1 SGDLS and CDR2 YYNGEE. Trimming cost V 7 bases and J 8 bases, with 15 bases left between them. CDR3 sequence reads: CASPRGDTEKLFF. CDR3 coding DNA: TGTGCCAGCCCCCGCGGGGACACCGAAAAACTGTTTTTT. Supplemented by reference TRBV9 and TRBJ1-4, the full variable domain reads DSGVTQTPKHLITATGQRVTLRCSPRSGDLSVYWYQQSLDQGLQFLIQYYNGEERAKGNILERFSAQQFPDLHSELNLSSLELGDSALYFCASPRGDTEKLFFGSGTQLSVL.

CDR3 in amino acids: CASSVLAGEVGELFF. The CDR3 DNA reads as TGTGCCAGCAGCGTACTAGCGGGGGAGGTCGGGGAGCTGTTTTTT. This sequence joins TRBV7-2 and TRBJ2-2; TRBD2 aligns across 11 bases. V shed 5 bases, J shed 7 bases, and the junction held 6 bases outside the gene matches. CDR3 length equals 15 residues. Germline assignment: CDR1 SGHTA and CDR2 FQGNSA.

V usage is TRBV5-1 and J usage is TRBJ2-1; D gene ambiguous. With 4 bases removed from V and 9 bases from J, the gap between germline ends came to 11 bases. CDR1 and CDR2 from the germline V gene are SGHRS and YFSETQ. This CDR3 has 12 amino acids. This CDR3 reads CASSPGPREQFF. The CDR3 DNA is TGCGCCAGCAGCCCCGGTCCGCGTGAGCAGTTCTTC.

This clonotype appeared a few times. The chain uses TRBV2 and TRBJ2-1, with 9 bases that match TRBD2. CDR1 SNHLY and CDR2 FYNNEI come from the germline V gene. V lost 4 bases to trimming and J lost 7 bases; unmatched junction nucleotides: 8. The CDR3 sequence is 15 residues long. CDR3 bases: TGTGCCAGCAGTGGGGGACTAGCAGTCATTAATGAGCAGTTCTTC. This codes for CASSGGLAVINEQFF.

The chain links TRBV19 to TRBJ2-3; D is unclear. The CDR3 is 13 amino acids. V lost 6 bases and J lost 2, with 9 bases in between. Germline loops: CDR1 LNHDA, CDR2 SQIVND (reference sequence). The chain's CDR3 is CASRRANTDTQYF. In DNA form, the CDR3 reads TGTGCCAGTAGACGTGCCAACACAGATACGCAGTATTTT.

Regarding this clonotype: This may arise from a read error, as a much more abundant clone is one base away. The chain has TRBV20-1 and TRBJ2-1; D remains ambiguous. Germline CDR1 and CDR2: DFQATT and SNEGSKA (reference sequence). The CDR3 covers 13 residues. V shed 6 bases and J shed 10 bases, with 19 bases lying between them. The CDR3 loop reads CSATARSSYEQFF. The CDR3 DNA sequence: TGCAGTGCCACAGCCAGGAGCTCCTACGAGCAGTTCTTC.

CDR3 bases: TGCAGCGTTGAAGTAGGGGCAGCCACGAACACTGAAGCTTTCTTT. This gives the protein CSVEVGAATNTEAFF. V usage is TRBV29-1 and J usage is TRBJ1-1; D may be TRBD1 (5 bases). CDR1 SQVTM and CDR2 ANQGSEA come from the germline V gene. The V and J ends lost 1 base and 1 base respectively, with 13 bases between them. This CDR3 has 15 residues.

The chain carries TRBV4-2 and TRBJ2-7; maybe TRBD2 (6 bases). Deletions cut 0 bases from V and 5 bases from J, with 8 bases between. The V gene's germline CDR1 is LGHNA and CDR2 YNFKEQ. The CDR3 consists of 13 residues. CDR3 nucleotide sequence: TGTGCCAGCAGCCAAGAACGGAGGGACGAGCAGTACTTC. This gives the protein CASSQERRDEQYF.

The V call is TRBV11-2, the J call TRBJ2-3; D is ambiguous. V shed 0 bases and J shed 4 bases, with 8 bases lying between them. This CDR3 region has 14 residues. CDR1 SGHAT and CDR2 FQNNGV come from the germline V gene. CDR3 sequence: CASSLDRGPDTQYF. The CDR3 DNA is TGTGCCAGCAGCTTAGATAGAGGCCCAGATACGCAGTATTTT. Looking up the rest from reference TRBV11-2 and TRBJ2-3 gives the full variable domain: EAGVAQSPRYKIIEKRQSVAFWCNPISGHATLYWYQQILGQGPKLLIQFQNNGVVDDSQLPKDRFSAERLKGVDSTLKIQPAKLEDSAVYLCASSLDRGPDTQYFGPGTRLTVL.

On this clonotype itself: This may be a read error: a much more frequent sequence differs by one nucleotide. The chain combines TRBV20-1 with TRBJ2-3; 11 nucleotides align to TRBD2. The CDR3 is made up of 14 amino acids. V was pared by 4 bases and J by 2 bases, with 2 bases of the junction left unmatched. Germline CDR1 DFQATT, CDR2 SNEGSKA (reference sequence). The CDR3 reads CSANSGGATDTQYF. The CDR3 bases are TGCAGTGCTAATAGCGGGGGGGCCACAGATACGCAGTATTTT.

The J gene is TRBJ1-2, the V gene TRBV6-5; D uncertain. Trimming cost V 2 bases and J 6 bases, with 13 bases left between them. The V gene's germline CDR1 is MNHEY and CDR2 SVGAGI. The CDR3 extends over 14 amino acids. Here the CDR3 reads CASSYRATSDGYTF. The CDR3, as DNA: TGTGCCAGCAGTTACCGGGCGACATCGGATGGCTACACCTTC.

This clonotype showed up just once. V usage is TRBV7-2 and J usage is TRBJ2-5, with TRBD2 as a possible D gene (6 bases). The DNA end favors TRBJ2-7, so the J call may be wrong. Germline CDR1 reads SGHTA; CDR2 reads FQGNSA. CDR3 size: 15 residues. CDR3 region: CASSLYAGPTYEQYF. CDR3 sequence (DNA): TGTGCCAGCAGCTTATATGCGGGACCAACCTACGAGCAGTACTTC.

The genes are TRBV18 and TRBJ2-7; a possible D gene is TRBD1 (6 bases). Gene TRBJ2-5 matches the end of the DNA better, so the J call may be wrong. CDR1 KGHSH and CDR2 LQKENI come from the germline V gene. The CDR3 covers 15 residues. The CDR3 is CASSPRSGAQETQYF. CDR3 DNA: TGTGCCAGCTCACCACGGTCAGGGGCCCAAGAGACCCAGTACTTC.

In this sample, this clonotype turned up a few times. The rearrangement joins TRBV29-1 to TRBJ2-1, with TRBD1 matching 8 bases. V shed 6 bases and J 9 bases; nucleotides not matched to a gene: 7. This CDR3 spans 12 amino acids. CDR1 is SQVTM, CDR2 ANQGSEA, per germline. The CDR3 nucleotides read TGCAGCGTGGGGACAGGCACTGTTGAGCAGTTCTTC. It encodes CSVGTGTVEQFF.

The V and J genes are TRBV6-5 and TRBJ1-6, with unresolved D. The V gene lost 2 bases and the J gene lost 6 bases, with 14 bases spanning the gap. Germline CDR1 reads MNHEY; CDR2 reads SVGAGI. The CDR3 extends over 16 amino acids. CDR3 sequence reads: CASSYTAGEFNSPLHF. Here the CDR3 DNA reads TGTGCCAGCAGTTACACGGCGGGAGAGTTTAATTCACCCCTCCACTTT.

This clonotype has a handful of counts. V is TRBV9 and J is TRBJ2-4; D might be TRBD2 (5 bases). The J call is uncertain, as TRBJ2-7 better fits the DNA end. The germline V gene encodes CDR1 SGDLS and CDR2 YYNGEE. This CDR3 has 12 amino acids. CDR3 nucleotides: TGTGCCAGCAGCCCCGCCGGGAACGAGCAGTACTTC. It yields the protein CASSPAGNEQYF.

This clonotype was observed a handful of times. This chain joins TRBV12-3 or TRBV12-4 and TRBJ1-2, with 9 bases fitting TRBD1. The CDR3 length is 15 residues. The ends lost 6 bases at V and 4 bases at J; junction bases unmatched: 9. The CDR3 nucleotides read TGTGCCAGCAGCCGGGACAGGGAATCGACCTATGGCTACACCTTC. The encoded protein is CASSRDRESTYGYTF.

The chain employs TRBV29-1 and TRBJ1-2; TRBD1 agrees at 12 bases. This CDR3 comprises 16 residues. V dropped 0 bases and J dropped 7; count of bases not matched to a gene: 9. CDR1 is SQVTM and CDR2 is ANQGSEA in the germline V gene. The CDR3 loop reads CSVEDRGTGGASGYTF. CDR3 in DNA: TGCAGCGTTGAAGATCGGGGGACAGGGGGCGCGAGTGGCTACACCTTC.

The chain carries TRBV10-1 and TRBJ2-3, with TRBD2 identical over 8 bases. The germline CDR1 and CDR2 sequences are WNHNN and SYGVQD (reference sequence). Losses at the gene ends were 3 bases for V and 6 bases for J; bases not matched to a gene: 5. The CDR3 has 14 residues. The CDR3 DNA follows: TGCGCCAGCAGTGAAGCGGGGGCATCTGATACGCAGTATTTT. Residues: CASSEAGASDTQYF.

The V and J genes are TRBV20-1 and TRBJ2-1; 9 bases line up with TRBD1. The CDR3 extends over 15 amino acids. V dropped 0 bases and J dropped 9; count of bases not matched to a gene: 9. The V gene's germline CDR1 is DFQATT and CDR2 SNEGSKA (reference sequence). The CDR3 reads CSARDLGQGMSEQFF. The CDR3 DNA follows: TGCAGTGCTAGAGATTTGGGACAGGGTATGAGTGAGCAGTTCTTC.